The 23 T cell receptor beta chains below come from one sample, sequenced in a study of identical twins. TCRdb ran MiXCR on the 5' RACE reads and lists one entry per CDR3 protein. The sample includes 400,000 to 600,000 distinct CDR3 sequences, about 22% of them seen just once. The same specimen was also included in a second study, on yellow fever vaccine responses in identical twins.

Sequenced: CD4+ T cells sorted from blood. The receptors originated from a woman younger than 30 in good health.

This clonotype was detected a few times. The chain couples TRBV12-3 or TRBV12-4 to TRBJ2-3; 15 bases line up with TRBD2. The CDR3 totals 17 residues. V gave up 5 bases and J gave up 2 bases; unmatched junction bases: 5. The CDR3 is CASSPGTSGRPTDTQYF. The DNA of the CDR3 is TGTGCCAGCAGTCCCGGGACTAGCGGGAGGCCCACAGATACGCAGTATTTT.

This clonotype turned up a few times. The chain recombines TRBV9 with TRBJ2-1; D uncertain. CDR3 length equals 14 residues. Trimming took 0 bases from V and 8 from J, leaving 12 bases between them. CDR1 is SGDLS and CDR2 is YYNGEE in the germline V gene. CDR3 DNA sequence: TGTGCCAGCAGCGTAGGGAAGGGTCTCGATGAGCAGTTCTTC. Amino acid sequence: CASSVGKGLDEQFF.

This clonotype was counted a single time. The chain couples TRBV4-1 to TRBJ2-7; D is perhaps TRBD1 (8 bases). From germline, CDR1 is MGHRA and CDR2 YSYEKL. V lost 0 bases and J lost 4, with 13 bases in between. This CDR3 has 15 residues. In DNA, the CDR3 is TGCGCCAGCAGCCAAGACACAGGGGGGGGTTACGAGCAGTACTTC. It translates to CASSQDTGGGYEQYF.

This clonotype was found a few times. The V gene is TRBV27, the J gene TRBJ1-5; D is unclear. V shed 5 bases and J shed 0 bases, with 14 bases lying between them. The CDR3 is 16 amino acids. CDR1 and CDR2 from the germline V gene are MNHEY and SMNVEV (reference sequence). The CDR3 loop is CASSPRTPDSNQPQHF. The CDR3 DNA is TGTGCCAGCAGTCCTCGGACGCCAGATAGCAATCAGCCCCAGCATTTT.

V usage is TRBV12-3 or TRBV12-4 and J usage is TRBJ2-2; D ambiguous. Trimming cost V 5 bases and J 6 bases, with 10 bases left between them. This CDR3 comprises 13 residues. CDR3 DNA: TGTGCCAGCAGTCACAGTTGGTCCGGGGAGCTGTTTTTT. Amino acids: CASSHSWSGELFF.

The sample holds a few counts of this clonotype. The CDR3 bases are TGTGCCAGCAGGACAGGATTATATCAGCCCCAGCATTTT. The encoded protein is CASRTGLYQPQHF. The chain combines TRBV12-3 or TRBV12-4 with TRBJ1-5; the D gene is possibly TRBD1 (6 bases). The CDR3 has 13 residues. Trimming removed 6 bases at V and 5 bases at J, with 11 bases between.

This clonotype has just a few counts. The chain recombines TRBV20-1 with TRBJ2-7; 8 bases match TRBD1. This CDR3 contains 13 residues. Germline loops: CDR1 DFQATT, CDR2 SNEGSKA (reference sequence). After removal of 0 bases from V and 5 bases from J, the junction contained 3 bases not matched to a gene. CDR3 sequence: CSARDQGADEQYV. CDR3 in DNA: TGCAGTGCTAGAGACCAGGGGGCCGACGAGCAGTACGTC.

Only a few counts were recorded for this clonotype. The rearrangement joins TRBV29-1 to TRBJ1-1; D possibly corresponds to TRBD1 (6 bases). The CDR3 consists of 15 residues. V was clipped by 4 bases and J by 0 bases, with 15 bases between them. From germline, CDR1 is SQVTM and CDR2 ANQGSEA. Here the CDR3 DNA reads TGCAGCGTTGTTGGGGGCTTAAGGGTGAACACTGAAGCTTTCTTT. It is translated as CSVVGGLRVNTEAFF.

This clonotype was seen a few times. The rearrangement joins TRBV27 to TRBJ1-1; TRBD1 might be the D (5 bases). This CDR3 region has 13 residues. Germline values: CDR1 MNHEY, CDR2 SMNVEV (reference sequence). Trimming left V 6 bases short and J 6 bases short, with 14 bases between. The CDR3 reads CASRFRLGAEAFF. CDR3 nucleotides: TGTGCCAGCAGGTTCCGTCTAGGGGCTGAAGCTTTCTTT.

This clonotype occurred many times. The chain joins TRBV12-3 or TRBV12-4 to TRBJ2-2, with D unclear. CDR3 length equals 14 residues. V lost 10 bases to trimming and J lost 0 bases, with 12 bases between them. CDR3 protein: CATHGRTNTGELFF. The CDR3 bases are TGTGCCACCCACGGACGGACGAACACCGGGGAGCTGTTTTTT.

The CDR3, as DNA: TGTGCCAGCAGTGCCGGGACAGCCCCTTCAGAGACCCAGTACTTC. Encoded protein: CASSAGTAPSETQYF. This chain connects TRBV6-1 to TRBJ2-5; 7 nucleotides agree with TRBD1. After removal of 4 bases from V and 4 bases from J, the junction contained 9 bases not matched to a gene. Germline loops: CDR1 MNHNS, CDR2 SASEGT. The CDR3 is 15 residues long.

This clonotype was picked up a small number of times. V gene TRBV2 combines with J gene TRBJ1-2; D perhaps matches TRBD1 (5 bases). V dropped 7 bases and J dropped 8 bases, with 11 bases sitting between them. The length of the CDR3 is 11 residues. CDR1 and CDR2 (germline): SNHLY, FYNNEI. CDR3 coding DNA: TGTGCCAGCAAGGCAGGGATAGGCTACACCTTC. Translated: CASKAGIGYTF.

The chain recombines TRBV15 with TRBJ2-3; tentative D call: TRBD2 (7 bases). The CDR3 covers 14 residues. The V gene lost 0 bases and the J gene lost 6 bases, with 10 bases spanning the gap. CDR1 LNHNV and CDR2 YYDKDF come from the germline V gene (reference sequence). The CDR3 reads CATSREGGRDTQYF. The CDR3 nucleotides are TGTGCCACCAGCAGAGAGGGGGGGCGGGATACGCAGTATTTT.

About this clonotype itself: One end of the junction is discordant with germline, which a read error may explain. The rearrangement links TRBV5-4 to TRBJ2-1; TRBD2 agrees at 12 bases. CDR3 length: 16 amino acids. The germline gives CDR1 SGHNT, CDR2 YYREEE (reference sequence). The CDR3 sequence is CASSGRGLAGIREQLF. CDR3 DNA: TGTGCCAGCTCTGGGCGCGGACTAGCGGGAATAAGAGAGCAGTTATTC.

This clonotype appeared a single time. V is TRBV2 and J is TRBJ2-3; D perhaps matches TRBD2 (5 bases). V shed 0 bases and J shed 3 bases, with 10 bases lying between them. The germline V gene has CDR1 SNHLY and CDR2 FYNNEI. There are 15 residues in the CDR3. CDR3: CASSEAGGRTDTQYF. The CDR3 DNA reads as TGTGCCAGCAGTGAAGCTGGAGGTCGGACAGATACGCAGTATTTT.

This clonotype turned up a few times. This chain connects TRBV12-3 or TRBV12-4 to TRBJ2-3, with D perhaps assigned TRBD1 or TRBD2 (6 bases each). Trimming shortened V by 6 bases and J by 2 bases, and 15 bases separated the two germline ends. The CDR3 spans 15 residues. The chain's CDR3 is CASRPVGGNTDTQYF. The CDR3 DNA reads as TGTGCCAGCAGGCCGGTGGGGGGCAACACAGATACGCAGTATTTT.

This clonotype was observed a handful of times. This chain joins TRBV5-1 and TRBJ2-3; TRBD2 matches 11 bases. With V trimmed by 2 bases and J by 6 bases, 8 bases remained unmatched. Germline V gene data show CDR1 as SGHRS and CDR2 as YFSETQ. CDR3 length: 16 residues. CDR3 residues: CASSFSSGGPGDTQYF. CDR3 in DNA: TGCGCCAGCAGCTTCTCTAGCGGGGGGCCAGGGGATACGCAGTATTTT.

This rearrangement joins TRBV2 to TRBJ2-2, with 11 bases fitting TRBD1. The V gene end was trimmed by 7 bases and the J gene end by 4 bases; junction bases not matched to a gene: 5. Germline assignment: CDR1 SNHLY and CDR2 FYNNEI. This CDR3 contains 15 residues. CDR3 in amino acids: CASIPDRGPTGELFF. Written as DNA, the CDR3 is TGTGCCAGCATCCCGGACAGGGGGCCCACCGGGGAGCTGTTTTTT.

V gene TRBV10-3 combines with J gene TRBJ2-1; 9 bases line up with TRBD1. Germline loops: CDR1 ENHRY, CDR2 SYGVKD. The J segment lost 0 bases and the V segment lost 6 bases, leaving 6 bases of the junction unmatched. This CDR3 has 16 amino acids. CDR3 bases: TGTGCCATCAGGAGACAGGGGGAGCCCTCCTACAATGAGCAGTTCTTC. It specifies CAIRRQGEPSYNEQFF.

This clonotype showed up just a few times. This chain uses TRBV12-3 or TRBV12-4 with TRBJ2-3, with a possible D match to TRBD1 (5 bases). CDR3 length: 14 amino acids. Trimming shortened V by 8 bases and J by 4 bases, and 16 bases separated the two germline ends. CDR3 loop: CASGPGNNADTQYF. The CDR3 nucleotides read TGTGCCAGCGGTCCAGGGAATAACGCAGATACGCAGTATTTT.

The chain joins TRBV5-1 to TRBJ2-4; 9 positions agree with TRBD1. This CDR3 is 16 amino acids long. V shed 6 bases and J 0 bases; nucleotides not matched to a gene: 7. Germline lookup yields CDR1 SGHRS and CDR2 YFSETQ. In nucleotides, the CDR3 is TGCGCCAGCACCGATACAGGGGGCCTAGCCAAAAACATTCAGTACTTC. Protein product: CASTDTGGLAKNIQYF.

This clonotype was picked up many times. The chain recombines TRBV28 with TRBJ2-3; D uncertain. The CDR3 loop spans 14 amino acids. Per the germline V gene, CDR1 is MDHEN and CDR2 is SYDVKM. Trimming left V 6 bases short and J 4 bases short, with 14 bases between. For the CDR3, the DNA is TGTGCCAGCAGCCGACAACCCACGGCAGATACGCAGTATTTT. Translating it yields CASSRQPTADTQYF. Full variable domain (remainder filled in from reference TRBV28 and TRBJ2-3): DVKVTQSSRYLVKRTGEKVFLECVQDMDHENMFWYRQDPGLGLRLIYFSYDVKMKEKGDIPEGYSVSREKKERFSLILESASTNQTSMYLCASSRQPTADTQYFGPGTRLTVL.

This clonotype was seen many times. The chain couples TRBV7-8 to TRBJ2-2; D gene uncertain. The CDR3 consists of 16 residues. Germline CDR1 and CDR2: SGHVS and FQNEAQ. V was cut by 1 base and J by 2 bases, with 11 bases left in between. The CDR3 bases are TGTGCCAGCAGCTTAGTGGGCGGATTAAACACCGGGGAGCTGTTTTTT. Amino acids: CASSLVGGLNTGELFF.